This T cell receptor beta chain was captured in a study of cytomegalovirus exposure and HLA in healthy donors. Assay: immunoSEQ multiplex PCR; the TCRdb copy retains only in-frame clones and omits some. There are some 170,000 clones in the sample; 84% occur only once, and 10% to 13% lies in the top ten. This CDR3 comprises 10 residues. Per the germline V gene, CDR1 is SQVTM and CDR2 is ANQGSEA. V lost 3 bases and J lost 12, with 11 bases in between. This clone was detected a few times. This sequence originates from a man aged 30 to 45 in good health and CMV-seropositive. The V call is TRBV29-1, the J call TRBJ1-2, with D perhaps TRBD1 (5 bases). Material: PBMCs. This chain's CDR3 is CSVDRASHTF. In DNA form, the CDR3 reads TGCAGCGTTGACAGGGCCAGCCACACCTTC. The full variable domain, rest sourced from reference TRBV29-1 and TRBJ1-2, is SAVISQKPSRDICQRGTSLTIQCQVDSQVTMMFWYRQQPGQSLTLIATANQGSEATYESGFVIDKFPISRPNLTFSTLTVSNMSPEDSSIYLCSVDRASHTFGSGTRLTVV.